The rows below give T cell receptor beta chains drawn from one sample of a study of T cell repertoires in cytomegalovirus infection. TCRdb reanalysed the reads using MiXCR and keeps one entry per CDR3 protein. The top ten clones hold roughly 60% of a sample with 69,000 or so distinct CDR3 sequences, around 28% of them seen once. Antigen specificity for these receptors is unknown. This specimen was CD8+ T cells from cultured PBMCs, taken from culture after CMV antigen stimulation. The receptors were sampled from a human donor in good health (CMV status not recorded). Some clones in this sample may be carry-over from other donors' samples. Each CDR3 is given with its conserved first and last residue. A D gene is named only where the DNA matches it firmly. Some rows have no size entry. The others give once, few or many, or a class for an expanded clone.

v_gene	len	j_gene	abundance	d_gene	CDR3aa	CDR3nt
TRBV5-1	13	TRBJ2-1	-	TRBD1	CASSLGQDNEQFF	TGCGCCAGCAGCCTGGGACAGGACAATGAGCAGTTCTTC
TRBV30	13	TRBJ2-1	-	-	CAWSVTGGNEQFF	TGTGCCTGGAGTGTAACCGGGGGCAACGAGCAGTTCTTC
TRBV12-5	16	TRBJ2-1	-	TRBD2	CASGLGGGAIVDEQFF	TGTGCTAGTGGTTTGGGCGGGGGGGCTATTGTCGATGAGCAGTTCTTC
TRBV10-3	15	TRBJ2-7	-	TRBD1	CAISKSGQGAYEQYF	TGTGCCATCAGTAAGTCGGGACAGGGGGCCTACGAGCAGTACTTC
TRBV4-3	18	TRBJ2-5	-	TRBD2	CASSQDPGGGRGGETQYF	TGCGCCAGCAGCCAAGATCCTGGCGGGGGGCGGGGTGGGGAGACCCAGTACTTC
TRBV20-1	15	TRBJ1-2	few	TRBD1	CSVPLGTENNYGYTF	TGCAGTGTTCCCCTCGGGACAGAAAATAACTATGGCTACACCTTC
TRBV15	16	TRBJ2-1	-	-	CATSPGSGVSYNEQFF	TGTGCCACCAGCCCTGGTTCGGGAGTCTCCTACAATGAGCAGTTCTTC
TRBV7-6	13	TRBJ2-7	-	-	CASSSGRTYEQYF	TGTGCCAGCAGCTCCGGGCGGACCTACGAGCAGTACTTC
TRBV4-3	15	TRBJ2-3	few	-	CASSQDLKYTDTQYF	TGCGCCAGCAGCCAAGATTTGAAATACACAGATACGCAGTATTTT
TRBV20-1	16	TRBJ1-3	-	-	CSARDLRAGKGNTIYF	TGCAGTGCTAGAGATCTCAGGGCAGGAAAGGGAAACACCATATATTTT